Sequencing of this T cell receptor (beta chain) was carried out in a study of blood T cell repertoires in COVID-19. How the authors handled the data: By means of reference gene primer amplification, nucleated cell counts were estimated. The protocol was immunoSEQ multiplex PCR, while the TCRdb copy is restricted to in-frame clones and leaves out a portion. V, J and clone size were drawn from that table, and D and trimming were deduced from the DNA. The sample records about 280,000 clones, around 88% being singletons. The CDR3 is 13 amino acids. V was clipped by 3 bases and J by 3 bases, with 6 bases between them. In germline, CDR1 is MNHEY, CDR2 SMNVEV (reference sequence). Assignments of participants to cohorts depended upon their own reported clinical history. Symptom resolution, clearance, or two negative PCRs marked donors in Cohort 3 as recovered.

The sequence was collected from a woman aged 35 to 49 who had recovered from COVID-19. V gene TRBV27 combines with J gene TRBJ2-4, with D possibly TRBD2 on 6 matching bases. The sequencing input was PBMCs or T cells enriched from blood (not recorded which). CDR3 nucleotide sequence: TGTGCCAGCAGTTTGGGAGGCAAAAACATTCAGTACTTC. It translates to CASSLGGKNIQYF.